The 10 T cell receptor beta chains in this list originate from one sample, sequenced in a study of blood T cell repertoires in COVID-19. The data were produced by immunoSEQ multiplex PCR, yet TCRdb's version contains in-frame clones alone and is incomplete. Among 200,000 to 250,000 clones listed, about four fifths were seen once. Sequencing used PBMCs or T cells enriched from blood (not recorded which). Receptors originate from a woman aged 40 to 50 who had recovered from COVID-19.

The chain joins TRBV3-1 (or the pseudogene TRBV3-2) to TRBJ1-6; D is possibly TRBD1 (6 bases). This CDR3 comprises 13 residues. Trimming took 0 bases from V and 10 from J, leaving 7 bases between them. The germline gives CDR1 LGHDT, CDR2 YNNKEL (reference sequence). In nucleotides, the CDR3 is TGTGCCAGCAGCCAAGAGGGACAATCACCCCTCCACTTT. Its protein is CASSQEGQSPLHF.

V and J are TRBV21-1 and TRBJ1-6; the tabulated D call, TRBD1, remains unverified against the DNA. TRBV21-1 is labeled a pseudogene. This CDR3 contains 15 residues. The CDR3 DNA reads TGTGCCAGCAGCAAAGGCCGACACTGCGCATCACCCCTCCACTTT. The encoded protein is CASSKGRHCASPLHF.

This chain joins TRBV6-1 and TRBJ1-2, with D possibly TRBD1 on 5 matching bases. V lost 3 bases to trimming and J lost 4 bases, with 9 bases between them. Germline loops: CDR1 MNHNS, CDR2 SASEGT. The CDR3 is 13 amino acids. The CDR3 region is CASSDDSLYGYTF. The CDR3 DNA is TGTGCCAGCAGTGATGACAGCCTCTATGGCTACACCTTC.

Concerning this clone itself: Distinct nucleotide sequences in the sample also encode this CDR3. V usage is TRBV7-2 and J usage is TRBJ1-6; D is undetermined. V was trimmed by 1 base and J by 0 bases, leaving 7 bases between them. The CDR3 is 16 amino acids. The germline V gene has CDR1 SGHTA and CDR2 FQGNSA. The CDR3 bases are TGTGCCAGCAGCTTAGGTGGCAGCTCCTATAATTCACCCCTCCACTTT. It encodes CASSLGGSSYNSPLHF.

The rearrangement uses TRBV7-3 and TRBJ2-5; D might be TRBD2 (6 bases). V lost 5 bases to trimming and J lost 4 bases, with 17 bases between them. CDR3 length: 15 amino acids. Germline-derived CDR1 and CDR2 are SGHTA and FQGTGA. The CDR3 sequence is CASSLRYGGIETQYF. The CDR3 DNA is TGTGCCAGCAGCCTCCGCTATGGGGGGATAGAGACCCAGTACTTC.

CDR3 DNA: TGTGCCAGCACCAGGGGACGCTCCTATAATTCACCCCTCCACTTT. As protein: CASTRGRSYNSPLHF. This chain uses TRBV6-5 with TRBJ1-6; a possible D gene is TRBD1 (6 bases). CDR1 is MNHEY, CDR2 SVGAGI, per germline. CDR3 size: 15 residues. V was trimmed by 7 bases and J by 0 bases, leaving 10 bases between them.

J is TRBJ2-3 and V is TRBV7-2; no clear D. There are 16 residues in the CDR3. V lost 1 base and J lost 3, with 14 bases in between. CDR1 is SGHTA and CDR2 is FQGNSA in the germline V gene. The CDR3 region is CASSLGALARTDTQYF. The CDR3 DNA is TGTGCCAGCAGCTTAGGGGCCCTCGCACGAACAGATACGCAGTATTTT.

This CDR3 is CASSLRPTSTPNNEQFF. The CDR3 coding sequence is TGTGCCAGCAGTTTACGTCCCACCTCGACACCTAACAATGAGCAGTTCTTC. The rearrangement uses TRBV27 and TRBJ2-1; D unresolved. The CDR3 length is 17 residues. Looked up from germline, CDR1 is MNHEY and CDR2 is SMNVEV (reference sequence). Trimming stripped 2 bases from V and 5 bases from J, with 19 bases between.

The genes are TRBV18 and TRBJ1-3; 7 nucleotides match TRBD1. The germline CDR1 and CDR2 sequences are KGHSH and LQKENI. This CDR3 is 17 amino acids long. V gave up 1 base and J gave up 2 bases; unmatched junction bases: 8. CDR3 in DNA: TGTGCCAGCTCACCACGTTGGACAGGAAAAACTGGAAACACCATATATTTT. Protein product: CASSPRWTGKTGNTIYF. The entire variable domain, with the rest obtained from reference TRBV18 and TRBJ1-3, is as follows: NAGVMQNPRHLVRRRGQEARLRCSPMKGHSHVYWYRQLPEEGLKFMVYLQKENIIDESGMPKERFSAEFPKEGPSILRIQQVVRGDSAAYFCASSPRWTGKTGNTIYFGEGSWLTVV.

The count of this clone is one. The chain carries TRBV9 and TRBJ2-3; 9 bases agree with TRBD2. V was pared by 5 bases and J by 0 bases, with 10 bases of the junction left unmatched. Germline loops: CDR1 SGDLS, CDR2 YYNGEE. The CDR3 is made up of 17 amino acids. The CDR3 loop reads CASREGRLAESTDTQYF. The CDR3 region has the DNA TGTGCCAGCAGGGAGGGAAGACTAGCGGAGAGCACAGATACGCAGTATTTT.